This T cell receptor (beta chain) originates from a study of T-cell reconstitution after alpha-beta-depleted transplantation in children. This clonotype has a count of ten or more. The CDR3 totals 14 residues. Germline V gene lookup returns CDR1 SEHNR and CDR2 FQNEAQ (reference sequence). V lost 5 bases, J lost 5 bases, and 9 bases stayed unmatched. The authors prepared the TCRbeta library with unique molecular identifiers. One entry per CDR3 protein, called by TCRdb with MiXCR from the PCR reads. The table lists 610,000 or so distinct CDR3 sequences, 25% to 30% of them singletons, with about a third in the top ten.

The sequence came from a boy younger than two with Wiskott-Aldrich syndrome, due to receive a stem cell transplant. The J gene is TRBJ2-7, the V gene TRBV7-9; 7 nucleotides agree with TRBD1. The specimen was PBMCs, collected before TCRalphabeta/CD19-depleted stem cell transplant. CDR3 bases: TGTGCCAGCAGCCCCCGACAGGGTTGGGACGAGCAGTACTTC. It encodes CASSPRQGWDEQYF.